Reported below is one T cell receptor beta chain. The protocol was immunoSEQ multiplex PCR, while the TCRdb copy is restricted to in-frame clones and leaves out a portion. Of 140,000 or so clones listed, about nine tenths were seen once; the top ten hold over 4.5%. This sample was taken from a study of control samples from healthy donors and cancer patients. The ends were cut back, 4 bases at V and 2 bases at J, with 11 bases in the middle. This CDR3 has 15 amino acids. Germline lookup yields CDR1 KGHSH and CDR2 LQKENI. This clonotype was obtained from a man in his thirties or forties in good health. This chain connects TRBV18 to TRBJ1-4; perhaps TRBD1 as D (5 bases). Sequenced: blood. CDR3 nucleotides: TGTGCCAGCTCACTCCTGCAGGGTACTAATGAAAAACTGTTTTTT. Protein sequence: CASSLLQGTNEKLFF.